This TCR beta chain emerged from a study of cytomegalovirus exposure and HLA in healthy donors. Background on the study: Some 85 million unique TCRs, all from HLA-typed donors, were included in an early release of the data.

As for this clone: What it recognizes is unknown.

Points from the study as a whole: The study designated 150 or so TCR beta chains cytomegalovirus-associated.

Looked up from germline, CDR1 is MNHEY and CDR2 is SMNVEV (reference sequence). Trimming shortened V by 2 bases and J by 9 bases, and 11 bases separated the two germline ends. This CDR3 has 13 residues. PCR primers comprised 60 Vbeta and 13 Jbeta primers. Generated by immunoSEQ multiplex PCR, the TCRdb table keeps only in-frame clones and is missing some. Altogether some 65,000 clones are present, around 73% being singletons, with the ten largest covering about 3%. The sequence came from a girl aged 10 to 17 in good health and CMV-seropositive. Sequenced material: PBMCs. V usage is TRBV27 and J usage is TRBJ1-5, with a possible D match to TRBD1 (5 bases). The CDR3 loop is CASSLQGPGPQHF. The DNA of the CDR3 is TGTGCCAGCAGTTTACAGGGCCCGGGGCCCCAGCATTTT.